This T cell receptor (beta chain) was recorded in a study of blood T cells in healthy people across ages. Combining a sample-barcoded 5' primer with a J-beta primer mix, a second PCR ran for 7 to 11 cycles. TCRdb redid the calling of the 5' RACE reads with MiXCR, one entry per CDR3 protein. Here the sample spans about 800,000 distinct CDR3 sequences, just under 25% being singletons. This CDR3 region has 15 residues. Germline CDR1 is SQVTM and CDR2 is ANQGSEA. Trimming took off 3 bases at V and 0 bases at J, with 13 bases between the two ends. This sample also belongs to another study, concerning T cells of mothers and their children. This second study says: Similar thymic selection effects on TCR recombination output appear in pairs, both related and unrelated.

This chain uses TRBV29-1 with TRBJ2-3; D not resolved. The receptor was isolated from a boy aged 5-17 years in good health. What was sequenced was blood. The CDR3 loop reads CSVDLRAASTDTQYF. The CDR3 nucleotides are TGCAGCGTTGATCTCCGGGCAGCTAGCACAGATACGCAGTATTTT.